Following are 25 T cell receptor beta chains from one sample sequenced in a study of blood T cells in healthy people across ages. Next came a second PCR, run for about 7 to 11 cycles, which used a sample-barcoded 5' primer along with a J-beta primer mix. TCRdb redid the calling of the 5' RACE reads with MiXCR, one entry per CDR3 protein. This sample has over 550,000 distinct CDR3 sequences; approximately 30% occur once, and the top ten carry 15% to 19%. Sequenced material: blood. These receptors came from a woman of 80 years or more in good health.

This chain connects TRBV27 to TRBJ1-6; TRBD1 might be the D (5 bases). The length of the CDR3 is 12 residues. Trimming cost V 8 bases and J 4 bases, with 6 bases left between them. The V gene's germline CDR1 is MNHEY and CDR2 SMNVEV (reference sequence). The CDR3 DNA reads as TGTGCCAGCGGGGGATATAATTCACCCCTCCACTTT. It encodes CASGGYNSPLHF.

Regarding this clonotype: This clone may be a read error of a much larger clone one base away. V usage is TRBV10-3 and J usage is TRBJ2-1; TRBD2 agrees at 10 bases. Germline CDR1 ENHRY, CDR2 SYGVKD. The CDR3 covers 15 residues. CDR3 nucleotides: TGTGCCATCAGTGAGTCGGGAGCGGGGGGGAATGTGCAGTTCTTC. Translating it yields CAISESGAGGNVQFF.

This clonotype has at least ten counts. The chain uses TRBV9 and TRBJ2-1; 12 bases are a match to TRBD2. After removal of 3 bases from V and 2 bases from J, the junction contained 6 bases not matched to a gene. CDR1 and CDR2 (germline): SGDLS, YYNGEE. This CDR3 has 17 residues. This CDR3 reads CASSGDLAGGAYNEQFF. CDR3 nucleotides: TGTGCCAGCAGCGGAGATCTAGCGGGGGGGGCCTACAATGAGCAGTTCTTC.

As regards this clonotype: This may be a read error: a much more frequent sequence differs by one nucleotide. CDR3 protein: CASSFGHGKYF. In DNA, the CDR3 is TGCGCCAGCAGCTTTGGACACGGGAAGTACTTC. The J gene is TRBJ2-5, the V gene TRBV5-1; D may correspond to TRBD1 or TRBD2 (5 bases each). In germline, CDR1 is SGHRS, CDR2 YFSETQ. This CDR3 has 11 amino acids. V gave up 2 bases and J gave up 12 bases, with 11 bases separating them.

Only a few counts were recorded for this clonotype. This may come from a read error, since a much larger clone is one base off. The rearrangement uses TRBV7-9 and TRBJ2-1; no clear D gene. CDR3 length equals 13 residues. From germline, CDR1 is SEHNR and CDR2 FQNEAQ (reference sequence). Trimming stripped 1 base from V and 10 bases from J, with 11 bases between. CDR3 DNA: TGTGCCAGCAGCTTAGTCCCCACCAGCGAGCAGTTCTTC. This gives the protein CASSLVPTSEQFF.

This clonotype appeared a few times. The chain combines TRBV30 with TRBJ2-5, with a tentative D call TRBD2 (5 bases). The closer fit of TRBJ2-7 to the DNA end suggests the J call may be wrong. The CDR3 covers 10 residues. Germline CDR1 GTSNPN, CDR2 SVGIG (reference sequence). CDR3 sequence (DNA): TGTGCCTCAACGGGGAACGAGCAGTACTTC. This encodes CASTGNEQYF.

This clonotype was recorded once. This chain links TRBV30 with TRBJ2-5, with 11 bases that match TRBD2. CDR3 length equals 14 residues. Unmatched junction bases numbered 7, after V lost 6 bases and J lost 4 bases. Germline V lookup: CDR1 GTSNPN, CDR2 SVGIG (reference sequence). CDR3 bases: TGTGCCTGCGGGGCTAGCGGGGGGTCAGAGACCCAGTACTTC. This gives the protein CACGASGGSETQYF. Complete variable domain (other parts from reference TRBV30 and TRBJ2-5): SQTIHQWPATLVQPVGSPLSLECTVEGTSNPNLYWYRQAAGRGLQLLFYSVGIGQISSEVPQNLSASRPQDRQFILSSKKLLLSDSGFYLCACGASGGSETQYFGPGTRLLVL.

The chain couples TRBV6-6 to TRBJ2-5; 7 bases align to TRBD1. Germline values: CDR1 MNHNY, CDR2 SVGAGI (reference sequence). V lost 0 bases, J lost 5 bases, and 3 bases stayed unmatched. The CDR3 loop spans 14 amino acids. The CDR3 DNA reads TGTGCCAGCAGTTACTCGAGGGGGCCGGAGACCCAGTACTTC. Encoded protein: CASSYSRGPETQYF.

This clonotype was counted a single time. This may be a read error, as it is one base from a much larger clone. The chain has TRBV20-1 and TRBJ1-4; weak D call: TRBD1 (5 bases). Trimming cost V 5 bases and J 4 bases, with 11 bases left between them. Germline V gives CDR1 DFQATT, CDR2 SNEGSKA (reference sequence). There are 13 residues in the CDR3. CDR3 amino acids: CSAGGPLNEKLFF. The CDR3 DNA follows: TGCAGTGCTGGGGGTCCGCTTAATGAAAAACTGTTTTTT.

In its sample, this clonotype was seen many times. The V call is TRBV7-2, the J call TRBJ1-2; tentatively, D is TRBD1 (6 bases). V was clipped by 5 bases and J by 7 bases, with 14 bases between them. CDR1 and CDR2 from the germline V gene are SGHTA and FQGNSA. This CDR3 has 13 amino acids. CDR3 DNA sequence: TGTGCCAGCAGCCTTACACAGGGTGGTGGCTACACCTTC. It yields the protein CASSLTQGGGYTF.

This clonotype has just a few counts. The chain employs TRBV5-5 and TRBJ2-7; 9 bases are a match to TRBD1. The CDR3 totals 16 residues. Losses at the gene ends were 3 bases for V and 5 bases for J; bases not matched to a gene: 12. Germline V CDR1 and CDR2: SGHKS, YYEKEE (reference sequence). Here the CDR3 DNA reads TGTGCCAGCAGCTGGGGACAGGGTTTGATCGCCCACGAGCAGTACTTC. It translates to CASSWGQGLIAHEQYF.

This clonotype was seen repeatedly, ten times or more. The chain is built from TRBV11-1 and TRBJ2-5; no clear D gene. Germline-derived CDR1 and CDR2 are SGHAT and FQDESV (reference sequence). The CDR3 runs to 14 residues. V was clipped by 2 bases and J by 4 bases, with 11 bases between them. The CDR3 DNA reads TGTGCCAGCAGCTTAATAGTATCGGGAGAGACCCAGTACTTC. This sequence encodes CASSLIVSGETQYF.

This clonotype was detected many times. The chain joins TRBV10-3 to TRBJ1-1, with D possibly matching TRBD1 (5 bases). The germline V and J ends were trimmed by 8 bases and 0 bases, with 10 bases remaining between them. Per germline, CDR1 ENHRY and CDR2 SYGVKD. The CDR3 extends over 13 amino acids. CDR3 nucleotides: TGTGCCATCGTAACAGGCCTGAACACTGAAGCTTTCTTT. It codes for CAIVTGLNTEAFF.

This chain uses TRBV5-1 with TRBJ1-1; 9 nucleotides agree with TRBD1. The CDR3 has 17 amino acids. The junction had 10 bases not matched to a gene; V was cut back by 0 bases and J by 4 bases. The germline CDR1 and CDR2 sequences are SGHRS and YFSETQ. The CDR3 coding sequence is TGCGCCAGCAGCTTGGTTGCACAGGGGGCGTATGGCACTGAAGCTTTCTTT. It is translated as CASSLVAQGAYGTEAFF.

In this sample, this clonotype turned up many times. The V gene is TRBV4-1, the J gene TRBJ2-1; D ambiguous. V was shortened by 1 base and J by 3 bases, with 7 bases between the two germline ends. The germline gives CDR1 MGHRA, CDR2 YSYEKL. CDR3 size: 14 residues. The CDR3 loop is CASSQVLGYNEQFF. As DNA, the CDR3 is TGCGCCAGCAGCCAAGTTTTGGGCTACAATGAGCAGTTCTTC.

The rearrangement joins TRBV3-1 to TRBJ2-7, with 8 bases matching TRBD2. CDR3 length equals 13 residues. Germline CDR1 is LGHDT and CDR2 is YNNKEL (reference sequence). Trimming cost V 4 bases and J 8 bases; bases outside gene matches: 7. The CDR3 DNA follows: TGTGCCAGCAGCCTGCACCGGGGGGGACAGCAGTACTTC. Translated, it gives CASSLHRGGQQYF.

The rearrangement uses TRBV2 and TRBJ1-1, with a tentative D call TRBD1 (5 bases). Germline lookup yields CDR1 SNHLY and CDR2 FYNNEI. CDR3 length: 13 amino acids. Trimming shortened V by 7 bases and J by 1 base, and 10 bases separated the two germline ends. The CDR3 sequence is CASKGVWNTEAFF. The DNA for the CDR3 is TGTGCCAGCAAAGGGGTTTGGAACACTGAAGCTTTCTTT.

This clonotype appeared many times. The rearrangement links TRBV7-2 to TRBJ2-7; D may be TRBD1 (5 bases). The V gene's germline CDR1 is SGHTA and CDR2 FQGNSA. The CDR3 loop spans 14 amino acids. The V end was cut by 3 bases, the J end by 2 bases, with 11 bases between. The CDR3 DNA follows: TGTGCCAGCAGCTTTAACAGGCCCCCCTACGAGCAGTACTTC. Its translation: CASSFNRPPYEQYF. Filled out from reference TRBV7-2 and TRBJ2-7, the complete variable domain reads GAGVSQSPSNKVTEKGKDVELRCDPISGHTALYWYRQSLGQGLEFLIYFQGNSAPDKSGLPSDRFSAERTGGSVSTLTIQRTQQEDSAVYLCASSFNRPPYEQYFGPGTRLTVT.

There are many counts of this clonotype. CDR3 region: CASSAGLSPGKEKLFF. CDR3 DNA: TGTGCCAGCAGTGCCGGACTGTCCCCCGGGAAGGAAAAACTGTTTTTT. The chain uses TRBV6-1 and TRBJ1-4; D is unclear. The CDR3 runs 16 residues. V lost 4 bases and J 8 bases, leaving 20 bases between the germline ends. Germline values: CDR1 MNHNS, CDR2 SASEGT.

The sample holds a few counts of this clonotype. This rearrangement joins TRBV12-3 or TRBV12-4 to TRBJ2-2; TRBD1 aligns across 8 bases. The CDR3 runs to 15 residues. The junction had 7 bases not matched to a gene; V was cut back by 5 bases and J by 5 bases. In DNA form, the CDR3 reads TGTGCCAGCAGTCCAGGGGGCGTGAGGACCGGGGAGCTGTTTTTT. This encodes CASSPGGVRTGELFF.

This clonotype has a single count. This clone may be a read error of a much larger clone one base away. The chain is built from TRBV19 and TRBJ2-3; D could derive from TRBD1 or TRBD2 (5 bases each). Germline V CDR1 and CDR2: LNHDA, SQIVND (reference sequence). The length of the CDR3 is 15 residues. V was pared by 5 bases and J by 5 bases, with 17 bases between. The CDR3 region is CASSGEGTFKDTQYF. The CDR3 nucleotides read TGTGCCAGTAGTGGCGAAGGGACCTTCAAAGATACGCAGTATTTT.

This clonotype turned up a few times. J is TRBJ1-1 and V is TRBV10-3; tentative D call: TRBD1 (5 bases). The CDR3 is 14 amino acids. CDR1 and CDR2 (germline): ENHRY, SYGVKD. V lost 6 bases to trimming and J lost 0 bases, with 11 bases between them. CDR3 nucleotide sequence: TGTGCCATCAGGGGACCGAACATGAACACTGAAGCTTTCTTT. This encodes CAIRGPNMNTEAFF.

This clonotype was observed many times. The chain recombines TRBV20-1 with TRBJ2-5; tentatively, D is TRBD1 (5 bases). Trimming cost V 2 bases and J 7 bases, with 17 bases left between them. CDR1 is DFQATT, CDR2 SNEGSKA, per germline (reference sequence). The CDR3 covers 14 residues. CDR3 residues: CSARKIRAQGTQYF. CDR3 nucleotide sequence: TGCAGTGCTAGAAAGATCCGGGCTCAGGGGACCCAGTACTTC.

This clonotype was seen more than once but under ten times. A read error is possible here, since a much larger clone lies one base away. The chain links TRBV12-3 or TRBV12-4 to TRBJ1-2; D might be TRBD1 (5 bases). The CDR3 extends over 14 amino acids. The CDR3 nucleotides read TGTGCCAGCAGTTTAGCAGGGGTTGACTATGGCTCCACCTTC. It is translated as CASSLAGVDYGSTF.

This clonotype was seen at least ten times. The rearrangement uses TRBV19 and TRBJ2-1; D ambiguous. This CDR3 is built from 14 residues. V was shortened by 3 bases and J by 7 bases, with 13 bases between the two germline ends. Per germline, CDR1 LNHDA and CDR2 SQIVND (reference sequence). The CDR3 nucleotides are TGTGCCAGTAGTATTCTAGGCCAAGGGAATGAGCAGTTCTTC. It is translated as CASSILGQGNEQFF.